These 12 T cell receptor beta chains came from one sample sequenced in a study of PD-1 blockade in classical Hodgkin lymphoma. The assay was immunoSEQ multiplex PCR, and TCRdb's table has in-frame clones only and misses some. The profile shows about 28,000 clones, approximately 79% of them singletons. Time point given: cycle 4 day 1 (C4D1), after less than seven weeks of nivolumab. Every patient had relapsed following autologous stem cell transplantation, and cohorts differed in brentuximab vedotin exposure. With magnetic negative selection, CD4+ T cells were purified from PBMCs that had been thawed. The specimen comprised CD4+ T cells from blood, sampled before the fourth cycle of nivolumab. Receptor source: a human donor with classical Hodgkin lymphoma.

The rearrangement uses TRBV2 and TRBJ2-3; 11 nucleotides agree with TRBD2. This CDR3 has 17 residues. The germline V gene encodes CDR1 SNHLY and CDR2 FYNNEI. J was trimmed by 3 bases and V by 4 bases; bases with no gene match: 9. Written as DNA, the CDR3 is TGTGCCAGCAGTGGTCGGCTAGCGGGGGGCGGGACAGATACGCAGTATTTT. Its protein product is CASSGRLAGGGTDTQYF.

This chain connects TRBV7-2 to TRBJ2-2; D ambiguous. This CDR3 contains 14 residues. The germline CDR1 and CDR2 sequences are SGHTA and FQGNSA. V was cut by 1 base and J by 3 bases, with 6 bases left in between. The CDR3 reads CASSLGAYTGELFF. Written as DNA, the CDR3 is TGTGCCAGCAGCTTAGGGGCTTACACCGGGGAGCTGTTTTTT.

The chain uses TRBV2 and TRBJ2-1; perhaps TRBD2 as D (5 bases). Germline V lookup: CDR1 SNHLY, CDR2 FYNNEI. V lost 2 bases and J lost 9, with 11 bases in between. The CDR3 has 13 residues. The DNA of the CDR3 is TGTGCCAGCAGTGAAAGGGCTAGCAGTGAGCAGTTCTTC. This gives the protein CASSERASSEQFF. Variable domain in full (rest from reference TRBV2 and TRBJ2-1): EPEVTQTPSHQVTQMGQEVILRCVPISNHLYFYWYRQILGQKVEFLVSFYNNEISEKSEIFDDQFSVERPDGSNFTLKIRSTKLEDSAMYFCASSERASSEQFFGPGTRLTVL.

A single count supports this clone. This rearrangement joins TRBV7-2 to TRBJ2-3; D is unresolved. The CDR3 runs to 15 residues. Germline V gene data show CDR1 as SGHTA and CDR2 as FQGNSA. Trimming removed 1 base at V and 0 bases at J, with 8 bases between. The CDR3 sequence: CASSLGSTSTDTQYF. The CDR3 bases are TGTGCCAGCAGCTTAGGCAGTACTAGCACAGATACGCAGTATTTT.

This clone appeared a single time. The chain uses TRBV19 and TRBJ2-5; maybe TRBD2 (6 bases). From germline, CDR1 is LNHDA and CDR2 SQIVND (reference sequence). V was shortened by 7 bases and J by 4 bases, with 13 bases between the two germline ends. This CDR3 region has 13 residues. The CDR3 nucleotides are TGTGCCAGTACGGGGGAGTTTAGAGAGACCCAGTACTTC. Translating gives CASTGEFRETQYF.

CDR3 bases: TGTGCCAGCAGCCCGACGGGGGGCCTCACAGATACGCAGTATTTT. Its protein is CASSPTGGLTDTQYF. J is TRBJ2-3 and V is TRBV11-2; D is perhaps TRBD2 (7 bases). The germline CDR1 and CDR2 sequences are SGHAT and FQNNGV. The CDR3 runs to 15 residues. Between the trimmed V and J ends, which lost 5 bases and 2 bases, there was a span of 14 bases. The full variable domain, in which reference TRBV11-2 and TRBJ2-3 provide the parts outside the CDR3, is EAGVAQSPRYKIIEKRQSVAFWCNPISGHATLYWYQQILGQGPKLLIQFQNNGVVDDSQLPKDRFSAERLKGVDSTLKIQPAKLEDSAVYLCASSPTGGLTDTQYFGPGTRLTVL.

The J gene is TRBJ2-1, the V gene TRBV5-1; TRBD1 aligns across 9 bases. In germline, CDR1 is SGHRS, CDR2 YFSETQ. After removal of 0 bases from V and 7 bases from J, the junction contained 11 bases not matched to a gene. The CDR3 length is 17 residues. This CDR3 reads CASSLGEGQGWGNEQFF. The CDR3 region has the DNA TGCGCCAGCAGCTTGGGCGAAGGACAGGGGTGGGGGAATGAGCAGTTCTTC.

The rearrangement links TRBV5-1 to TRBJ2-7; 13 nucleotides line up with TRBD2. Germline CDR1 SGHRS, CDR2 YFSETQ. CDR3 length: 17 amino acids. After removal of 4 bases from V and 2 bases from J, the junction contained 9 bases not matched to a gene. CDR3 DNA sequence: TGCGCCAGCAGCCTGGGACTAGCGGGATCCCCTCCCTACGAGCAGTACTTC. Encoded protein: CASSLGLAGSPPYEQYF.

V usage is TRBV7-2 and J usage is TRBJ2-2; no clear D gene. V gave up 2 bases and J gave up 1 base, with 5 bases separating them. Germline CDR1 SGHTA, CDR2 FQGNSA. The CDR3 is 14 amino acids. CDR3 DNA: TGTGCCAGCAGCTTATGGGAGAACACCGGGGAGCTGTTTTTT. It encodes CASSLWENTGELFF.

The chain combines TRBV6-5 with TRBJ1-3; 8 bases fit TRBD1. V gave up 7 bases and J gave up 8 bases; unmatched junction bases: 7. The CDR3 covers 13 residues. In germline, CDR1 is MNHEY, CDR2 SVGAGI. This CDR3 reads CASIRTGGDTIYF. The CDR3 region has the DNA TGTGCCAGCATACGTACAGGGGGAGACACCATATATTTT.

The chain recombines TRBV18 with TRBJ1-1; D is possibly TRBD1 (6 bases). The V gene lost 3 bases and the J gene lost 1 base, with 24 bases spanning the gap. The CDR3 is made up of 19 amino acids. The germline gives CDR1 KGHSH, CDR2 LQKENI. For the CDR3, the DNA is TGTGCCAGCTCACCTTTAGAGGCGACCAGGGGCGGTAGGAACACTGAAGCTTTCTTT. Residues: CASSPLEATRGGRNTEAFF.

The chain links TRBV5-1 to TRBJ2-7, with 11 bases fitting TRBD2. This CDR3 region has 15 residues. Germline values: CDR1 SGHRS, CDR2 YFSETQ. V lost 4 bases to trimming and J lost 4 bases; unmatched junction nucleotides: 7. Written as DNA, the CDR3 is TGCGCCAGCAGCATGGGAACTAGCGGGGGTTACGAGCAGTACTTC. This translates into CASSMGTSGGYEQYF.